Here is one T cell receptor (beta chain) with its context. Study members were between about 18 and 100 years old and lived in some 26 US regions. In assigning cohorts, the study relied on participant-reported clinical history. These data originate in a study of blood T cell repertoires in COVID-19. Overall study context: Spain, Italy and the United States supplied samples that represented acute and convalescent COVID-19.

Profiled with immunoSEQ multiplex PCR; TCRdb holds only in-frame clones, not every one. The repertoire includes approximately 340,000 clones, roughly 90% of them detected once, and around 0.86% sits in the top ten. V was pared by 11 bases and J by 4 bases, with 12 bases between. This CDR3 spans 12 amino acids. The chain couples TRBV12-3 or TRBV12-4 to TRBJ1-3; no clear D gene. This receptor was taken from a woman in her forties who had been exposed to COVID-19. The sample comprised PBMCs or T cells enriched from blood (not recorded which). The CDR3, as DNA: TGTGCCGAGATCGGGAGGGGAAACACCATATATTTT. Protein product: CAEIGRGNTIYF.